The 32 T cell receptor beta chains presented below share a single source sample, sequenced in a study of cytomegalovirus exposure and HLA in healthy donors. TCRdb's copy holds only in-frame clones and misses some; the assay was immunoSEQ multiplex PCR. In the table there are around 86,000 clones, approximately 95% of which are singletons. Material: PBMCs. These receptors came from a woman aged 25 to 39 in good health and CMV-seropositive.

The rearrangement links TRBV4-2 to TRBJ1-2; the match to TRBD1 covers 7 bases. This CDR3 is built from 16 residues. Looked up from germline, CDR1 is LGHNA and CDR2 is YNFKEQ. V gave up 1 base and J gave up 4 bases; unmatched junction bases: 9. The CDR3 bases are TGTGCCAGCAGCCAAGTCACAGGGGAAGGGGGCTATGGCTACACCTTC. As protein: CASSQVTGEGGYGYTF.

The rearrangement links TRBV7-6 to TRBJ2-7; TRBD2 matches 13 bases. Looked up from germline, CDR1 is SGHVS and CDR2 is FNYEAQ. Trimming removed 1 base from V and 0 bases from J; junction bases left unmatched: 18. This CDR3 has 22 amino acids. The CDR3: CASSLVAWIGTSGMAASYEQYF. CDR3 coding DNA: TGTGCCAGCAGCTTAGTGGCCTGGATTGGGACTAGCGGGATGGCAGCCTCCTACGAGCAGTACTTC.

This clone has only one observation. The CDR3 region has the DNA TGTGCCAGCAGCTTAGCCACAGTGGGGTCGGACTACGCTAGCCTCACCTACGAGCAGTACTTC. Translation: CASSLATVGSDYASLTYEQYF. The V and J genes are TRBV7-6 and TRBJ2-7; perhaps TRBD2 as D (6 bases). This CDR3 has 21 residues. Germline CDR1 and CDR2: SGHVS and FNYEAQ. V lost 0 bases to trimming and J lost 2 bases, with 29 bases between them. The complete variable domain, with remaining parts taken from reference TRBV7-6 and TRBJ2-7, reads GAGVSQSPRYKVTKRGQDVALRCDPISGHVSLYWYRQALGQGPEFLTYFNYEAQQDKSGLPNDRFSAERPEGSISTLTIQRTEQRDSAMYRCASSLATVGSDYASLTYEQYFGPGTRLTVT.

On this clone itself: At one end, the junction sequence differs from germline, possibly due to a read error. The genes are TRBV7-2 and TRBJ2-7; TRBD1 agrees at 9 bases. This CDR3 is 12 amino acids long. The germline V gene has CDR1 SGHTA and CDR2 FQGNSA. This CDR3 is CASSSRTGDRDF. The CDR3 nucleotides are TGTGCCAGCAGCTCCCGGACAGGGGATCGTGACTTC.

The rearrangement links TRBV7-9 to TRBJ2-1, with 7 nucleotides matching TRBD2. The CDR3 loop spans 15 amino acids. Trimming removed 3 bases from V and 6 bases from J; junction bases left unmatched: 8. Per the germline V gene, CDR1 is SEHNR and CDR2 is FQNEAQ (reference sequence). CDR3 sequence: CASSLSGNGCNEQFF. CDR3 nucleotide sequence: TGTGCCAGCAGCTTGAGCGGGAACGGGTGCAATGAGCAGTTCTTC.

In DNA, the CDR3 is TGTGCCAGCACGGTGAGGGGGGAGCTGTTTTTT. It encodes CASTVRGELFF. V usage is TRBV28 and J usage is TRBJ2-2; D uncertain. With 7 bases removed from V and 8 bases from J, the gap between germline ends came to 8 bases. The germline CDR1 and CDR2 sequences are MDHEN and SYDVKM. The CDR3 is 11 residues long.

The CDR3 reads CASSQDRGQGYGYTF. In nucleotides, the CDR3 is TGCGCCAGCAGCCAAGATCGGGGACAGGGTTATGGCTACACCTTC. This sequence joins TRBV4-3 and TRBJ1-2; 9 bases line up with TRBD1. The germline gives CDR1 LGHNA, CDR2 YSLEER. The CDR3 is 15 residues long. With V trimmed by 0 bases and J by 5 bases, 4 bases remained unmatched.

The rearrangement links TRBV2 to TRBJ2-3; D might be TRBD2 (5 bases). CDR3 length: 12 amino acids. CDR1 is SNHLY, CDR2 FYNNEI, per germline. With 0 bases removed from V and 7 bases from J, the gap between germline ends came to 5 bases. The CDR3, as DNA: TGTGCCAGCAGTGAAGCCGGGAATACGCAGTATTTT. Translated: CASSEAGNTQYF.

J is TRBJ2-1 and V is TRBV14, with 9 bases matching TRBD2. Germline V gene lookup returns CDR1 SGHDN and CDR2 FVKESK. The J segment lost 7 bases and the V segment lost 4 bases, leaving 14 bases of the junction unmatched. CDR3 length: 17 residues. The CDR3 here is CASSLRVGGRASNEQFF. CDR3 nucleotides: TGTGCCAGCAGCCTCCGTGTTGGCGGGAGGGCTTCGAATGAGCAGTTCTTC.

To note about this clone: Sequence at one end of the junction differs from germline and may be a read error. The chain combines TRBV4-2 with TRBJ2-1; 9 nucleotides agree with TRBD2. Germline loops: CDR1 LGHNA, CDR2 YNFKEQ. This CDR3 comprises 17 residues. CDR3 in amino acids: CASSQEPIAGAYNEQFF. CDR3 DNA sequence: TGTGCCAGCAGCCAGGAACCCATAGCGGGAGCCTATAATGAGCAGTTCTTC.

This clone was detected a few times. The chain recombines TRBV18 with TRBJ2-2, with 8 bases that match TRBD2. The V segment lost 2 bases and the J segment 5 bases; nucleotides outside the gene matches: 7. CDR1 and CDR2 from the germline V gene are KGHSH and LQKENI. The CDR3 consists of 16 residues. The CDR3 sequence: CASSPSGTRRTGELFF. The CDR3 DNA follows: TGTGCCAGCTCACCATCCGGGACTAGACGGACCGGGGAGCTGTTTTTT. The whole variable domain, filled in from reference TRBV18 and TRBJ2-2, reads NAGVMQNPRHLVRRRGQEARLRCSPMKGHSHVYWYRQLPEEGLKFMVYLQKENIIDESGMPKERFSAEFPKEGPSILRIQQVVRGDSAAYFCASSPSGTRRTGELFFGEGSRLTVL.

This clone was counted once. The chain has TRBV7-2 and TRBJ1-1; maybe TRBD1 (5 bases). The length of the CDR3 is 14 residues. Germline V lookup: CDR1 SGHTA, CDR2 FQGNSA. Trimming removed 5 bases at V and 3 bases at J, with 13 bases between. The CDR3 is CASSNADRYTEAFF. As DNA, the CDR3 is TGTGCCAGCAGCAACGCCGACAGATACACTGAAGCTTTCTTT.

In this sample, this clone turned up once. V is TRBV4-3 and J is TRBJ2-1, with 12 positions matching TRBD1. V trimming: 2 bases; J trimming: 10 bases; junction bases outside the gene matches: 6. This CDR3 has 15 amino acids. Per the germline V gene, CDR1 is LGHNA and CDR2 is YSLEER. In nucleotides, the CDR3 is TGCGCCAGCAGCCAATTGGGACAGGGGGCTGAGGAGCAGTTCTTC. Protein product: CASSQLGQGAEEQFF.

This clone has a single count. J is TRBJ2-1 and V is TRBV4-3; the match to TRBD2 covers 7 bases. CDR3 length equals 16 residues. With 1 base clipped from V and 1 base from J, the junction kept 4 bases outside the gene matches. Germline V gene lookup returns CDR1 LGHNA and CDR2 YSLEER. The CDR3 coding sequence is TGCGCCAGCAGCCAAGGGGGGGGTAGGTCCTACAATGAGCAGTTCTTC. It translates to CASSQGGGRSYNEQFF.

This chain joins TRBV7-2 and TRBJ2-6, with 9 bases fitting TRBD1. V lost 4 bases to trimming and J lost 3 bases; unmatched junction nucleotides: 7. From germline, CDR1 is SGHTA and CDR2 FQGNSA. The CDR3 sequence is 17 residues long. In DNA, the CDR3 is TGTGCCAGCAGCTCTCAGGGACAGGGTGATGGGGCCAACGTCCTGACTTTC. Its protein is CASSSQGQGDGANVLTF.

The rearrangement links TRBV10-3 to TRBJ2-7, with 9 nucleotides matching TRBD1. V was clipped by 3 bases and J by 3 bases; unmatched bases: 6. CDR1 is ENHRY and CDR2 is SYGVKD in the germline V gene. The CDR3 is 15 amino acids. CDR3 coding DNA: TGTGCCATCAGTGACCCGGGACAGGGATTCTACGAGCAGTACTTC. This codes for CAISDPGQGFYEQYF.

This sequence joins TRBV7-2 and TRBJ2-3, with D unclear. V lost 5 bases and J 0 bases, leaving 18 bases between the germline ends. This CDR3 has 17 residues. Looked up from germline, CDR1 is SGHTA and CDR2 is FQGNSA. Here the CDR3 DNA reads TGTGCCAGCAGCCCCATCCTGAGTAGCTCTAGCACAGATACGCAGTATTTT. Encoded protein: CASSPILSSSSTDTQYF.

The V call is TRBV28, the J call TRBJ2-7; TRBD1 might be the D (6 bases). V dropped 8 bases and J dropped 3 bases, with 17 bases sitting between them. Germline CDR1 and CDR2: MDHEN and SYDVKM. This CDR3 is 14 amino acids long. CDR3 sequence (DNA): TGTGCCAGCTGCAGGGGCCCAGCGAGCTACGAGCAGTACTTC. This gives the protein CASCRGPASYEQYF. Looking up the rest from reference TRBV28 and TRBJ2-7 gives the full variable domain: DVKVTQSSRYLVKRTGEKVFLECVQDMDHENMFWYRQDPGLGLRLIYFSYDVKMKEKGDIPEGYSVSREKKERFSLILESASTNQTSMYLCASCRGPASYEQYFGPGTRLTVT.

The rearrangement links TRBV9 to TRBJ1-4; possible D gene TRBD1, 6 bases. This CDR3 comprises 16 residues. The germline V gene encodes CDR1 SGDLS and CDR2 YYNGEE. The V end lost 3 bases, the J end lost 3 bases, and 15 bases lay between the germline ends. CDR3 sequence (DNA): TGTGCCAGCAGCGAATCGACAGGCGTCGCTAATGAAAAACTGTTTTTT. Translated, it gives CASSESTGVANEKLFF.

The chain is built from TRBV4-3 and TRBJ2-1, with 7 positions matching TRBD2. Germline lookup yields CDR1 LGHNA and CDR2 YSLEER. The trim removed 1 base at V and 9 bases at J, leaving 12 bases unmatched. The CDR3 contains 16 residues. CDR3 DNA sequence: TGCGCCAGCAGCCAAGTAAGCGGAACGGGCGGGAGTGAGCAGTTCTTC. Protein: CASSQVSGTGGSEQFF.

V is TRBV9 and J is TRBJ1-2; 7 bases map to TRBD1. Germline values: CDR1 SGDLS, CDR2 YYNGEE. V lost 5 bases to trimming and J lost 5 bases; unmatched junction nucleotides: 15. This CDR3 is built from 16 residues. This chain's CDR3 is CASSPTTSGTEYGYTF. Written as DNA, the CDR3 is TGTGCCAGCAGTCCAACCACCTCCGGGACAGAATATGGCTACACCTTC.

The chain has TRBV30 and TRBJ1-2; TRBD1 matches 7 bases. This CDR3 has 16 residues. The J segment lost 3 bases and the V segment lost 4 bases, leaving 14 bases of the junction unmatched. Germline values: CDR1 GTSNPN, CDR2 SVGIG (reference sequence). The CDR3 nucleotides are TGTGCCTGGAATCGGGACAGACACCTCCCTGACTATGGCTACACCTTC. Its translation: CAWNRDRHLPDYGYTF. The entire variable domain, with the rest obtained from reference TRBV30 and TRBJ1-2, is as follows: SQTIHQWPATLVQPVGSPLSLECTVEGTSNPNLYWYRQAAGRGLQLLFYSVGIGQISSEVPQNLSASRPQDRQFILSSKKLLLSDSGFYLCAWNRDRHLPDYGYTFGSGTRLTVV.

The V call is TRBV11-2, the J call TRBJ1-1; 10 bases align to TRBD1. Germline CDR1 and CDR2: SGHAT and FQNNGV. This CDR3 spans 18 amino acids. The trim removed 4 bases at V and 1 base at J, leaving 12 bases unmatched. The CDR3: CASSSTRWTGGPNTEAFF. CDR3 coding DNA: TGTGCCAGCAGCTCGACGCGGTGGACAGGGGGGCCGAACACTGAAGCTTTCTTT. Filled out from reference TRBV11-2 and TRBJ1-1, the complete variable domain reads EAGVAQSPRYKIIEKRQSVAFWCNPISGHATLYWYQQILGQGPKLLIQFQNNGVVDDSQLPKDRFSAERLKGVDSTLKIQPAKLEDSAVYLCASSSTRWTGGPNTEAFFGQGTRLTVV.

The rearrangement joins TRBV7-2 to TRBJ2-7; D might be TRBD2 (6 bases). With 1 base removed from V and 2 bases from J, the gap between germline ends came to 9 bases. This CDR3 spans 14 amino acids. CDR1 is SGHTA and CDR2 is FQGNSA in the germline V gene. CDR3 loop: CASSLGREPYEQYF. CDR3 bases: TGTGCCAGCAGCTTAGGGCGGGAACCCTACGAGCAGTACTTC.

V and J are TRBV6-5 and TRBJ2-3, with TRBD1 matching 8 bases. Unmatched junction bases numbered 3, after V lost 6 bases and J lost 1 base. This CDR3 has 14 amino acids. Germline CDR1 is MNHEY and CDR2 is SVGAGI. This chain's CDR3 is CASRTGARTDTQYF. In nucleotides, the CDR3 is TGTGCCAGCAGGACAGGGGCTCGCACAGATACGCAGTATTTT.

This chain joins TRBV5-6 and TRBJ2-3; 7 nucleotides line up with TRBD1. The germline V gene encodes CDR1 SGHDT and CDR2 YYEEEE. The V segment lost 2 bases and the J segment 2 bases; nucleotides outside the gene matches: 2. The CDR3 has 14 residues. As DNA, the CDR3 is TGTGCCAGCAGCTTTGACAGGGCCACAGATACGCAGTATTTT. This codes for CASSFDRATDTQYF.

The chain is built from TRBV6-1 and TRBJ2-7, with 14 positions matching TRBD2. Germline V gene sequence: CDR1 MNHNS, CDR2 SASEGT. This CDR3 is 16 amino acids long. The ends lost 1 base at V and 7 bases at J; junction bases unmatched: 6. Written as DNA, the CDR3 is TGTGCCAGCAGTGAAGAGGGGGGACTAGCGGGAGTAGAGCAGTACTTC. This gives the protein CASSEEGGLAGVEQYF.

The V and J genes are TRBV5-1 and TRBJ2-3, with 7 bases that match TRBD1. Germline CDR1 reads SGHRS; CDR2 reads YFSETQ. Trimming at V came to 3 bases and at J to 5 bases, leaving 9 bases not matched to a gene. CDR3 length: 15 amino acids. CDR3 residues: CASSSSGTDLDTQYF. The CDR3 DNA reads TGCGCCAGCAGCTCGTCCGGGACAGACTTAGATACGCAGTATTTT. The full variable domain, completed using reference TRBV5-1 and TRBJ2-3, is KAGVTQTPRYLIKTRGQQVTLSCSPISGHRSVSWYQQTPGQGLQFLFEYFSETQRNKGNFPGRFSGRQFSNSRSEMNVSTLELGDSALYLCASSSSGTDLDTQYFGPGTRLTVL.

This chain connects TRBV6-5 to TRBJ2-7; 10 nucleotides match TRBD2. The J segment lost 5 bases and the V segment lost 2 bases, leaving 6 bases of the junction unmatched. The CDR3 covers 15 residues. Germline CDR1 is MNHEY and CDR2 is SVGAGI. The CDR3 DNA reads TGTGCCAGCAGTTACATACTAGCGGGGACCGACGAGCAGTACTTC. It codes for CASSYILAGTDEQYF.

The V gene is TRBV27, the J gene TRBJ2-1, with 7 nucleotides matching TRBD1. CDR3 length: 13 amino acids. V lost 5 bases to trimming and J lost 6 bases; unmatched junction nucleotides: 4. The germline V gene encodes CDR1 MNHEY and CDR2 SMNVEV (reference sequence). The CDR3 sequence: CASSPRTGNEQFF. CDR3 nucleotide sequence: TGTGCCAGCAGTCCCCGGACAGGCAATGAGCAGTTCTTC.

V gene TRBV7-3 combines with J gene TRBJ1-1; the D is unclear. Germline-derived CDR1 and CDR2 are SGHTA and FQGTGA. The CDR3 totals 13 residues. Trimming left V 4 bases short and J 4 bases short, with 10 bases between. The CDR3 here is CASSSGMGTEAFF. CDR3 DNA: TGTGCCAGCAGCTCAGGAATGGGCACTGAAGCTTTCTTT.

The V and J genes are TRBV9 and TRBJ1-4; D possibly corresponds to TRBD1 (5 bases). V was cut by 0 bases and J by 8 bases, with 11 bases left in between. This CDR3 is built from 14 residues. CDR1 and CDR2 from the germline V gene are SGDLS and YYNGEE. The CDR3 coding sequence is TGTGCCAGCAGCGTAGGCGGGGCTGGGGAAAAACTGTTTTTT. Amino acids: CASSVGGAGEKLFF. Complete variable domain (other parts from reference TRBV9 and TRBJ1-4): DSGVTQTPKHLITATGQRVTLRCSPRSGDLSVYWYQQSLDQGLQFLIQYYNGEERAKGNILERFSAQQFPDLHSELNLSSLELGDSALYFCASSVGGAGEKLFFGSGTQLSVL.